This entry lists 29 T cell receptor beta chains sequenced from one sample in a study of T-cell reconstitution after alpha-beta-depleted transplantation in children. This sample's TCRbeta library carried unique molecular identifier barcodes. TCRdb re-derived calls from the PCR reads in MiXCR, one entry per CDR3 protein. The sample holds around 370,000 distinct CDR3 sequences, 10% seen once. Sample: PBMCs from the stem cell graft donor, taken from the stem cell graft. These receptors originate from a human donor who donated a stem cell graft to a child with acute lymphoblastic leukemia.

J is TRBJ2-7 and V is TRBV5-1; 10 nucleotides align to TRBD2. This CDR3 spans 13 amino acids. V lost 4 bases, J lost 6 bases, and 4 bases stayed unmatched. CDR1 and CDR2 from the germline V gene are SGHRS and YFSETQ. The CDR3 nucleotides read TGCGCCAGCAGCACGAGACTAGCGGGCGAGCAGTACTTC. Its translation is CASSTRLAGEQYF.

This clonotype was picked up a small number of times. The chain carries TRBV15 and TRBJ1-5; no firm D call. CDR1 and CDR2 (germline): LNHNV, YYDKDF (reference sequence). This CDR3 region has 13 residues. The germline V and J ends were trimmed by 5 bases and 5 bases, with 10 bases remaining between them. CDR3 nucleotide sequence: TGTGCCACCAGCCCCCGTAGGGATCAGCCCCAGCATTTT. Translating it yields CATSPRRDQPQHF.

The CDR3 DNA sequence: TGTGCCAGCAGTCCACCTAGCGGGAGGGCCCGGAATGAGCAGTTCTTC. It is translated as CASSPPSGRARNEQFF. The rearrangement links TRBV12-3 or TRBV12-4 to TRBJ2-1, with 12 bases matching TRBD2. The CDR3 loop spans 16 amino acids. Trimming cost V 5 bases and J 7 bases; bases outside gene matches: 9.

This clonotype occurred a few times. The chain employs TRBV6-1 and TRBJ2-3, with D perhaps matching TRBD1 or TRBD2 (5 bases each). The length of the CDR3 is 13 residues. CDR1 is MNHNS and CDR2 is SASEGT in the germline V gene. V was shortened by 5 bases and J by 2 bases, with 8 bases between the two germline ends. CDR3 region: CASSRDHTDTQYF. In nucleotides, the CDR3 is TGTGCCAGCAGTCGGGACCACACAGATACGCAGTATTTT.

This clonotype occurred a few times. The chain employs TRBV5-1 and TRBJ2-7; 13 nucleotides match TRBD2. The CDR3 covers 18 residues. Germline values: CDR1 SGHRS, CDR2 YFSETQ. The ends lost 0 bases at V and 3 bases at J; junction bases unmatched: 9. CDR3 residues: CASSLAGRTSGSSYEQYF. Written as DNA, the CDR3 is TGCGCCAGCAGCTTGGCCGGAAGGACTAGCGGGAGTAGCTACGAGCAGTACTTC. The full variable domain, in which reference TRBV5-1 and TRBJ2-7 provide the parts outside the CDR3, is KAGVTQTPRYLIKTRGQQVTLSCSPISGHRSVSWYQQTPGQGLQFLFEYFSETQRNKGNFPGRFSGRQFSNSRSEMNVSTLELGDSALYLCASSLAGRTSGSSYEQYFGPGTRLTVT.

The genes are TRBV7-9 and TRBJ1-2; 10 positions match TRBD1. Germline lookup yields CDR1 SEHNR and CDR2 FQNEAQ (reference sequence). The CDR3 loop spans 15 amino acids. V dropped 8 bases and J dropped 3; count of bases not matched to a gene: 9. CDR3 sequence (DNA): TGTGCCAGCGTAGCCGGGGGGACAGGGGACTATGGCTACACCTTC. This translates into CASVAGGTGDYGYTF.

With regard to this clonotype: One end of the junction is discordant with germline, which a read error may explain. The rearrangement links TRBV6-1 to TRBJ2-7; D perhaps matches TRBD2 (5 bases). Germline CDR1 MNHNS, CDR2 SASEGT. The CDR3 runs to 11 residues. CDR3 loop: CASREGDEQYF. Here the CDR3 DNA reads TGTGCCAGCCGTGAGGGTGACGAGCAGTACTTC.

This clonotype was counted a few times. This rearrangement joins TRBV10-3 to TRBJ2-1; D gene unclear. Germline CDR1 is ENHRY and CDR2 is SYGVKD. This CDR3 spans 14 amino acids. The ends were cut back, 3 bases at V and 9 bases at J, with 15 bases in the middle. DNA for the CDR3: TGTGCCATCAGTGACTTCGTGGGGATCGCTGAGCAGTTCTTC. Encoded protein: CAISDFVGIAEQFF.

Concerning this clonotype itself: The junction shows a germline mismatch at one end, possibly a read error. V usage is TRBV7-7 and J usage is TRBJ2-1; 12 bases fit TRBD2. There are 16 residues in the CDR3. Germline values: CDR1 SSHAT, CDR2 FNYEAQ (reference sequence). In nucleotides, the CDR3 is TGTGCTAGCAGCTTAGGAGGGACTAGCGGGTTCAATGAGCAGTTCTTC. Its protein is CASSLGGTSGFNEQFF.

The chain has TRBV6-2 or TRBV6-3 and TRBJ2-5, with D perhaps TRBD1 (6 bases). Germline V lookup: CDR1 MNHEY, CDR2 SVGEGT. The V end lost 2 bases, the J end lost 5 bases, and 18 bases lay between the germline ends. CDR3 length: 16 residues. The CDR3, as DNA: TGTGCCAGCAGTTACACTTGGGACAACCCGGCGGAGACCCAGTACTTC. Amino acid sequence: CASSYTWDNPAETQYF.

This clonotype was picked up many times. The chain links TRBV29-1 to TRBJ1-4; D uncertain. V lost 7 bases to trimming and J lost 5 bases, with 11 bases between them. Germline CDR1 is SQVTM and CDR2 is ANQGSEA. The CDR3 is 12 residues long. CDR3 amino acids: CSAGRSNEKLFF. The CDR3 DNA sequence: TGCAGCGCTGGCCGGTCGAATGAAAAACTGTTTTTT.

The count of this clonotype is one. The chain's CDR3 is CASSRKRFTGVRSTDTQYF. The DNA for the CDR3 is TGTGCCAGCAGCCGCAAGCGGTTCACAGGGGTTCGAAGCACAGATACGCAGTATTTT. The J gene is TRBJ2-3, the V gene TRBV11-2; TRBD1 matches 7 bases. J was trimmed by 0 bases and V by 5 bases; bases with no gene match: 17. Germline CDR1 and CDR2: SGHAT and FQNNGV. This CDR3 is 19 amino acids long. The full variable domain, its missing parts supplied by reference TRBV11-2 and TRBJ2-3, is EAGVAQSPRYKIIEKRQSVAFWCNPISGHATLYWYQQILGQGPKLLIQFQNNGVVDDSQLPKDRFSAERLKGVDSTLKIQPAKLEDSAVYLCASSRKRFTGVRSTDTQYFGPGTRLTVL.

J is TRBJ2-2 and V is TRBV28; D gene uncertain. The V end lost 5 bases, the J end lost 3 bases, and 10 bases lay between the germline ends. Per germline, CDR1 MDHEN and CDR2 SYDVKM. The CDR3 spans 14 residues. CDR3 loop: CASSPRRHTGELFF. Written as DNA, the CDR3 is TGTGCCAGCAGTCCCCGCCGACACACCGGGGAGCTGTTTTTT.

The V gene is TRBV5-1, the J gene TRBJ1-1; D unclear. The germline V gene encodes CDR1 SGHRS and CDR2 YFSETQ. V was cut by 4 bases and J by 4 bases, with 11 bases left in between. The CDR3 is made up of 13 amino acids. In nucleotides, the CDR3 is TGCGCCAGCAGCGTAGGGTGGGTCACTGAAGCTTTCTTT. Protein: CASSVGWVTEAFF.

This clonotype was seen a handful of times. The V call is TRBV7-2, the J call TRBJ2-1; D not resolved. The V gene lost 4 bases and the J gene lost 13 bases, with 14 bases spanning the gap. The CDR3 runs 12 residues. CDR1 and CDR2 (germline): SGHTA, FQGNSA. The CDR3 is CASSSPGLPQFF. CDR3 DNA sequence: TGTGCCAGCAGCTCTCCCGGATTGCCTCAGTTCTTC.

There are a few counts of this clonotype. The V gene is TRBV20-1, the J gene TRBJ2-7; D is undetermined. This CDR3 has 11 amino acids. Germline values: CDR1 DFQATT, CDR2 SNEGSKA (reference sequence). V dropped 0 bases and J dropped 3 bases, with 3 bases sitting between them. This CDR3 is CSARDNYEQYF. CDR3 in DNA: TGCAGTGCTAGAGATAACTACGAGCAGTACTTC.

In the case of this clonotype: A read error is likely, as this CDR3 ends without the conserved phenylalanine or tryptophan. The chain combines TRBV12-3 or TRBV12-4 with TRBJ2-1; D not certain. The V end was cut by 3 bases, the J end by 5 bases, with 11 bases between. The CDR3 spans 14 residues. The chain's CDR3 is CASSFQHSNNEQFY. CDR3 DNA sequence: TGTGCCAGCAGTTTTCAGCACTCAAACAATGAGCAGTTCTAC.

This clonotype was seen repeatedly, ten times or more. The CDR3 here is CASSFRRGGTAGELFF. The DNA of the CDR3 is TGTGCCAGCAGCTTTCGCCGGGGGGGAACGGCCGGGGAGCTGTTTTTT. The chain has TRBV7-2 and TRBJ2-2; 8 bases are shared with TRBD2. Trimming took 3 bases from V and 6 from J; bases not matched to a gene: 9. The CDR3 is 16 residues long. The germline V gene has CDR1 SGHTA and CDR2 FQGNSA. The full variable domain, completed using reference TRBV7-2 and TRBJ2-2, is GAGVSQSPSNKVTEKGKDVELRCDPISGHTALYWYRQSLGQGLEFLIYFQGNSAPDKSGLPSDRFSAERTGGSVSTLTIQRTQQEDSAVYLCASSFRRGGTAGELFFGEGSRLTVL.

This clonotype was found a few times. J is TRBJ1-1 and V is TRBV7-2; a weak D match, TRBD1 (6 bases). CDR1 and CDR2 (germline): SGHTA, FQGNSA. V shed 0 bases and J shed 4 bases, with 15 bases lying between them. The CDR3 covers 16 residues. CDR3 nucleotides: TGTGCCAGCAGCTTAGCGGGAGGACAGTTTGGCACTGAAGCTTTCTTT. Translated, it gives CASSLAGGQFGTEAFF.

This clonotype was counted a single time. This sequence joins TRBV19 and TRBJ1-5, with D hard to call. From germline, CDR1 is LNHDA and CDR2 SQIVND (reference sequence). The V and J ends lost 7 bases and 0 bases respectively, with 13 bases between them. This CDR3 region has 15 residues. The CDR3 DNA is TGTGCCAGTATGGGCAGCAGTCATAGCAATCAGCCCCAGCATTTT. Its translation is CASMGSSHSNQPQHF.

This clonotype was recorded a few times. The chain is built from TRBV5-1 and TRBJ2-7; a weak D match, TRBD2 (6 bases). CDR3 length: 12 residues. V shed 4 bases and J shed 9 bases, with 14 bases lying between them. The V gene's germline CDR1 is SGHRS and CDR2 YFSETQ. The CDR3 sequence: CASSPRGYVQYF. For the CDR3, the DNA is TGCGCCAGCAGCCCCCGGGGGTATGTGCAGTACTTC. The entire variable domain, with the rest obtained from reference TRBV5-1 and TRBJ2-7, is as follows: KAGVTQTPRYLIKTRGQQVTLSCSPISGHRSVSWYQQTPGQGLQFLFEYFSETQRNKGNFPGRFSGRQFSNSRSEMNVSTLELGDSALYLCASSPRGYVQYFGPGTRLTVT.

V gene TRBV28 combines with J gene TRBJ2-7, with D possibly being TRBD1 or TRBD2 (5 bases each). Deletions cut 2 bases from V and 5 bases from J, with 13 bases between. Germline lookup yields CDR1 MDHEN and CDR2 SYDVKM. The length of the CDR3 is 14 residues. CDR3 in DNA: TGTGCCAGCAGTTTAGTGGGACGGGGAGACGAGCAGTACTTC. Protein sequence: CASSLVGRGDEQYF.

This clonotype was detected many times. The V call is TRBV7-9, the J call TRBJ1-4; no firm D call. This CDR3 comprises 16 residues. Trimming stripped 0 bases from V and 8 bases from J, with 16 bases between. Germline CDR1 is SEHNR and CDR2 is FQNEAQ (reference sequence). The CDR3 is CASSLAFGEAKEKLFF. CDR3 bases: TGTGCCAGCAGCTTAGCGTTCGGGGAGGCGAAGGAAAAACTGTTTTTT.

This clonotype was seen repeatedly, ten times or more. The chain joins TRBV20-1 to TRBJ2-7; tentative D call: TRBD1 (6 bases). CDR3 size: 16 residues. From germline, CDR1 is DFQATT and CDR2 SNEGSKA (reference sequence). The V end was cut by 5 bases, the J end by 0 bases, with 20 bases between. CDR3 in DNA: TGCAGTGCTCCTGCCCGGTGGGGGCTGAACTCCTACGAGCAGTACTTC. It is translated as CSAPARWGLNSYEQYF.

This clonotype occurred many times. The chain has TRBV15 and TRBJ2-7; D remains unclear. This CDR3 contains 13 residues. Germline V gene data show CDR1 as LNHNV and CDR2 as YYDKDF (reference sequence). With 0 bases removed from V and 1 base from J, the gap between germline ends came to 4 bases. The CDR3 region has the DNA TGTGCCACCAGCAGAGATCTTTCCTACGAGCAGTACTTC. Translated, it gives CATSRDLSYEQYF.

This clonotype occurred a few times. The chain uses TRBV28 and TRBJ2-7; D is uncertain. This CDR3 has 12 amino acids. From germline, CDR1 is MDHEN and CDR2 SYDVKM. V was cut by 0 bases and J by 10 bases, with 10 bases left in between. CDR3 amino acids: CASSLWVTAQYF. CDR3 DNA sequence: TGTGCCAGCAGTTTATGGGTGACTGCTCAGTACTTC.

This clonotype was seen a few times. The chain links TRBV15 to TRBJ2-5; D is ambiguous. This CDR3 contains 15 residues. V dropped 0 bases and J dropped 0 bases, with 8 bases sitting between them. The germline CDR1 and CDR2 sequences are LNHNV and YYDKDF (reference sequence). The CDR3 region is CATSREAQYQETQYF. Written as DNA, the CDR3 is TGTGCCACCAGCAGAGAGGCCCAGTACCAAGAGACCCAGTACTTC.

This clonotype was seen only a few times. The genes are TRBV13 and TRBJ2-6, with a weak D call TRBD2 (6 bases). This CDR3 comprises 21 residues. CDR1 is PRHDT, CDR2 FYEKMQ, per germline (reference sequence). V was trimmed by 5 bases and J by 4 bases, leaving 30 bases between them. The CDR3 DNA follows: TGTGCCAGCAGCCTACTCGGCGGGACCGAAGACCCCCCTTGGGGGGCCAACGTCCTGACTTTC. Translating gives CASSLLGGTEDPPWGANVLTF.

The chain uses TRBV12-3 or TRBV12-4 and TRBJ2-7, with 7 bases lining up with TRBD2. Trimming removed 7 bases from V and 3 bases from J; junction bases left unmatched: 6. There are 13 residues in the CDR3. CDR3 sequence: CASIGPGGYEQYF. The CDR3 DNA is TGTGCCAGCATCGGTCCGGGGGGCTACGAGCAGTACTTC.